A selection of T cell receptor beta chains follows, all from one sample in a study of T cells in Graves' hyperthyroidism and ophthalmopathy. In TCRdb, the multiplex PCR reads were re-called with MiXCR into one record per CDR3 protein. The table lists fewer than 400,000 distinct CDR3 sequences, around a sixth of them singletons. The sample taken for sequencing was blood. The origin of the receptors is a young woman with Graves' hyperthyroidism that later progressed to Graves' ophthalmopathy. Each CDR3 is given with its conserved first and last residue. A D gene is named only where the DNA matches it firmly.

TRBV28,TRBD2,TRBJ2-7,CASSFPSGTTYEQYF
TRBV12-3/TRBV12-4,NA,TRBJ1-2,CASSLRGDGYTF
TRBV7-8,TRBD1,TRBJ1-4,CASSPMVSGQANEKLFF
TRBV5-1,TRBD2,TRBJ2-1,CASSLVSSGTNEQFF
TRBV20-1,NA,TRBJ1-5,CSATRVYSNQPQHF
TRBV7-2,TRBD1,TRBJ2-7,CASSHGTAAYEQYF
TRBV6-1,NA,TRBJ2-2,CASSPLPRGDGELFF
TRBV5-6,NA,TRBJ2-7,CASSLRQSYEQYF
TRBV20-1,NA,TRBJ2-7,CSVGDTGEDYEQYF
TRBV20-1,TRBD2,TRBJ2-4,CSARAVSAGAWTKNIQYF
TRBV12-3/TRBV12-4,NA,TRBJ2-7,CASSRLGALDATYEQYF
TRBV19,NA,TRBJ2-3,CASSVLEQPSTDTQYF
TRBV18,NA,TRBJ2-5,CASSQWGETQYF
TRBV6-2/TRBV6-3,TRBD2,TRBJ2-7,CAIRAGGGYEQYF
TRBV19,NA,TRBJ1-1,CASKWANTEAFF
TRBV20-1,TRBD2,TRBJ2-5,CSAGREGRETQYF
TRBV2,TRBD1,TRBJ2-1,CASSEEDRPSYDEQFF
TRBV6-1,NA,TRBJ2-1,CASREDLSPNNEQFF
TRBV20-1,TRBD1,TRBJ2-7,CSAPRTGGAEQYF
TRBV7-3,TRBD2,TRBJ2-5,CASSLDTAGGLPPETQYF
TRBV4-1,TRBD2,TRBJ2-7,CASSHEVFSGSYEQYF
TRBV6-2/TRBV6-3,NA,TRBJ2-3,CASSYSSATGTSTDTQYF
TRBV20-1,NA,TRBJ2-1,CSALTPVNEQFF